This is a list of T cell receptor beta chains from one sample in a study of T-cell reconstitution after alpha-beta-depleted transplantation in children. One entry per CDR3 protein results from TCRdb running MiXCR on the PCR reads. Counted here are more than 90,000 distinct CDR3 sequences, approximately 10% occurring once; the ten biggest clones make up under 35%. The specimen was PBMCs, collected before TCRalphabeta/CD19-depleted stem cell transplant. The receptors derive from a boy younger than 10 with acute lymphoblastic leukemia, due to receive a stem cell transplant. Each CDR3 is given without its conserved first and last residue. A D gene is named only where the DNA matches it firmly.

D gene,V gene,J gene,CDR3 protein
TRBD1,TRBV18,TRBJ1-1,ASSQVGTGGIGTEAF
TRBD2,TRBV20-1,TRBJ2-1,SAREPGLAGIYEQF
NA,TRBV15,TRBJ1-4,ATSRVEPGPNEKLF
TRBD2,TRBV4-2,TRBJ2-1,ASSQEAGGGYNEQF
NA,TRBV10-3,TRBJ1-1,AISPRAGAGTEAF
NA,TRBV6-1,TRBJ2-7,ASSSGRGSSHYEQY
NA,TRBV14,TRBJ2-5,ASSHDYRKHGVETQY
TRBD2,TRBV12-3/TRBV12-4,TRBJ2-5,ASSLLASGRANRWETQY
TRBD2,TRBV12-3/TRBV12-4,TRBJ2-1,ASSPGTSGTYNEQF
NA,TRBV20-1,TRBJ1-4,SARDSGRGEKLF
TRBD1,TRBV5-1,TRBJ2-7,ASSLETGAYYEQY
NA,TRBV20-1,TRBJ1-5,SAKGVSGATNQPQH
NA,TRBV7-8,TRBJ2-1,ASSLASYSSYNEQF